Given below is one TCR beta chain in context. RNA was isolated and reverse transcribed to cDNA, the sequencing template. Libraries were prepared by immunoSEQ multiplex PCR; TCRdb keeps only in-frame clonotypes and omits some of them. The sample shows around 15,000 clones, 60% of them seen only once. The CDR3 runs 16 residues. V shed 3 bases and J 2 bases; nucleotides not matched to a gene: 6. Germline CDR1 reads MNHNS; CDR2 reads SASEGT. This sample was taken from a study of CD8+ T cells in alopecia areata. Alopecia areata patients provided lesional scalp punch biopsies and peripheral blood. Specimen: skin. This chain links TRBV6-1 with TRBJ2-1; 8 nucleotides agree with TRBD2. The clonotype originates from a human donor with alopecia areata. CDR3 amino acids: CASSDNLAGTYNEQFF. CDR3 DNA sequence: TGTGCCAGCAGTGATAATCTAGCGGGCACCTACAATGAGCAGTTCTTC.